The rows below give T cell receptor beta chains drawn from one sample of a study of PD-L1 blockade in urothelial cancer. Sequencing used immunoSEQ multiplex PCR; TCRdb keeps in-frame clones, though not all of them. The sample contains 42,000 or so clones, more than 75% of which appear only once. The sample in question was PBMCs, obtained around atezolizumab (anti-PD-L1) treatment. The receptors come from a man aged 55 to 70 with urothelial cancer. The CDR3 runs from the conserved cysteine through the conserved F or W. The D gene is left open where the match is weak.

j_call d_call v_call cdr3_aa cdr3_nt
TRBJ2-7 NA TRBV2 CASSETRLGNEQYF TGTGCCAGCAGCGAGACTCGACTCGGAAACGAGCAGTACTTC
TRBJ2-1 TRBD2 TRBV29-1 CSVEVPLADSYNEQFF TGCAGCGTTGAAGTCCCACTAGCGGACTCCTACAATGAGCAGTTCTTC
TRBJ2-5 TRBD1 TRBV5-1 CASSRGQGTQETQYF TGCGCCAGCAGCCGGGGACAGGGAACCCAAGAGACCCAGTACTTC
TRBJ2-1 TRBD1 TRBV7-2 CASSLGQGSYNEQFF TGTGCCAGCAGCTTAGGACAGGGGTCTTACAATGAGCAGTTCTTC
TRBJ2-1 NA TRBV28 CASSSPQVAGRHNEQFF TGTGCCAGCAGTTCTCCTCAGGTTGCGGGCCGGCACAATGAGCAGTTCTTC
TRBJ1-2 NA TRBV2 CASSGFSQGYGYTF TGTGCCAGCAGTGGGTTTAGTCAGGGCTATGGCTACACCTTC
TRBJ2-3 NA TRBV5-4 CASSQVQGGDTQYF TGTGCCAGCAGTCAAGTCCAGGGGGGAGATACGCAGTATTTT
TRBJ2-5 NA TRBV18 CASSQVAEETQYF TGTGCCAGCTCACAAGTAGCCGAGGAGACCCAGTACTTC
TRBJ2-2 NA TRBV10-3 CATTTRGLDTGELFF TGTGCCACCACCACGCGGGGGCTAGACACCGGGGAGCTGTTTTTT
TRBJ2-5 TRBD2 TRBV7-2 CASSLTGSGSETQYF TGTGCCAGCAGCTTAACGGGTAGCGGGAGTGAGACCCAGTACTTC
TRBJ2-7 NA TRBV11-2 CASSLGATYSHEQYF TGTGCCAGCAGCTTAGGGGCGACCTATTCTCACGAGCAGTACTTC
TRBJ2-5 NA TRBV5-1 CASSLQGGSGETQYF TGCGCCAGCAGCTTACAGGGGGGGAGCGGCGAGACCCAGTACTTC